The sample holds many counts of the clone carrying this TCR beta chain. Its specificity is not known. The cDNA was generated through 5'RACE incorporating 10-nucleotide random UMIs. Via MiXCR, TCRdb re-called the 5' RACE reads, giving one row per CDR3 protein. The data contain 65,000 to 90,000 distinct CDR3 sequences, around 3% of them singletons. The data derive from a study of neurological immune-mediated disorders. The CDR3 covers 14 residues. The germline V gene has CDR1 SGHKS and CDR2 YYEKEE (reference sequence). V lost 4 bases and J lost 0, with 8 bases in between. Findings of the study overall: The greatest TCR clonal expansion occurred in HTLV-1-associated myelopathy and the least in multiple sclerosis, which fell below healthy controls. The phylogenetic placement of 18 of 34 multiple sclerosis patients' repertoires in one related-CDR3 cluster constitutes a possible signature. None of the CDR3 amino acid sequences in expanded clones turned up in more than one subject, which points to private repertoires in all groups.

The V call is TRBV5-5, the J call TRBJ1-3; D possibly corresponds to TRBD1 (5 bases). The receptor's source is a woman aged 45-65 years with multiple sclerosis. The sample was PBMCs. Written as DNA, the CDR3 is TGTGCCAGCAGCCCCGGGACCTCTGGAAACACCATATATTTT. Translation gives CASSPGTSGNTIYF.